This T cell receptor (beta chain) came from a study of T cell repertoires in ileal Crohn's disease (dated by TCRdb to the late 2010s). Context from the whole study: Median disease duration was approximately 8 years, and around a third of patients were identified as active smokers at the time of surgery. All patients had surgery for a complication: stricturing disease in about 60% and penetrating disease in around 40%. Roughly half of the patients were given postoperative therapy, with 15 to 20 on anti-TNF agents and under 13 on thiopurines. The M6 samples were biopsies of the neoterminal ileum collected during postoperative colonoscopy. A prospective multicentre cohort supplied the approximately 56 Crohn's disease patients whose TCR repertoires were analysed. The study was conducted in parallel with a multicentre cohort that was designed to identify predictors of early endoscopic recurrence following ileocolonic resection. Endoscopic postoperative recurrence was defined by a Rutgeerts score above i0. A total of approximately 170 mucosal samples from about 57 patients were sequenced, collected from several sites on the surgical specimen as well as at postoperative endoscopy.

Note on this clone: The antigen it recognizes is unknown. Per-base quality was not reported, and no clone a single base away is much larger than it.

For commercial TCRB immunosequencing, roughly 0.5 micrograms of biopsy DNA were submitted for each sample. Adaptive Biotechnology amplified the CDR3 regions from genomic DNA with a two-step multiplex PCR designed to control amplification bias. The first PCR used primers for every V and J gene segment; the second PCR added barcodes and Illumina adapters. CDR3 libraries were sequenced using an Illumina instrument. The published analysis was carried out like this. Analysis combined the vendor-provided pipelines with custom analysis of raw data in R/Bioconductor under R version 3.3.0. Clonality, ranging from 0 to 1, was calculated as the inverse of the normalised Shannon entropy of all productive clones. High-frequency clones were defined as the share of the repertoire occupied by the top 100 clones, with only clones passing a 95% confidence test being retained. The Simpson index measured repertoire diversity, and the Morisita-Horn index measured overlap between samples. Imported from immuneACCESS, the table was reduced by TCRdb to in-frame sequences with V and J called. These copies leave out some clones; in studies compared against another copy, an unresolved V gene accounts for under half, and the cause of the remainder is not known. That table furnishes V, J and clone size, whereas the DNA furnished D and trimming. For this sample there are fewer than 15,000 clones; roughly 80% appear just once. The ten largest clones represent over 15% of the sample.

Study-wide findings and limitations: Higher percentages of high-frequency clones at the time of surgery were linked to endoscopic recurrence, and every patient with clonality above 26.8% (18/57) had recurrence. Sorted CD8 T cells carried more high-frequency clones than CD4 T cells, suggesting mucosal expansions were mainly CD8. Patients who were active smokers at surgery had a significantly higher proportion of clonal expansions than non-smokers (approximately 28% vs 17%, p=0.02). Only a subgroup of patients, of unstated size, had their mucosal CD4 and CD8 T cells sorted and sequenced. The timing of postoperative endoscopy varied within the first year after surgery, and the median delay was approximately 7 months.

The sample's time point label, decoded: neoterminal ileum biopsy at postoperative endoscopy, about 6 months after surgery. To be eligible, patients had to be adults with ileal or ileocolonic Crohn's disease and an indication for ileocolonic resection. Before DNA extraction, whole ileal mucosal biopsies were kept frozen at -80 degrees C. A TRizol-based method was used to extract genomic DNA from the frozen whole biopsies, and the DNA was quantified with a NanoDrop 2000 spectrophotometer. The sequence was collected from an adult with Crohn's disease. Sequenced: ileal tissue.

The bases read TGCAGCGTTGATGGCCTAGCGGGCTGGCTACAAGAGACCCAGTACTTC. It translates as CSVDGLAGWLQETQYF. The rearrangement joined TRBV29-1 to TRBJ2-5; 8 bases in between match TRBD2. Trimming accounts for 3 bases at V and 2 bases at J, while the number of junction bases matched to no gene is 11. The CDR3 numbers 16 residues from cysteine through phenylalanine. Only CDR3 DNA is held: 48 bases, read in frame from base 1. Sequences SQVTM (CDR1) and ANQGSEA (CDR2) are obtained from the germline V gene.